This TCR beta chain was captured by sequencing in a study of T cell responses to AZD1222 COVID-19 vaccine. The protocol was immunoSEQ multiplex PCR, while the TCRdb copy is restricted to in-frame clones and leaves out a portion. Here the sample spans under 50,000 clones, over 85% being singletons. As for this clone: The antigen remains undetermined.

General study points: Repertoire collection took place solely once the T cell response had peaked. An increase in Spike-specific TCR breadth and depth was observed after two AZD1222 doses. Across spike, vaccine-associated CD4 TCRs were found, dominant at 160-218 and 743-854. The donors showed a predominance of white British ancestry and of females, with possible underestimation of clonal diversity.

V lost 8 bases to trimming and J lost 10 bases; unmatched junction nucleotides: 8. Germline CDR1 is MRHNA and CDR2 is SNTAGT. The CDR3 length is 12 residues. The chain couples TRBV6-4 to TRBJ2-1; 7 nucleotides line up with TRBD2. The sequence was obtained from an adult who received the AZD1222 COVID-19 vaccine. The sample consisted of peripheral blood, taken 28 days after the second AZD1222 dose. CDR3 region: CASRRPLAEQFF. CDR3 nucleotides: TGTGCCAGCCGTAGACCACTAGCGGAGCAGTTCTTC.